This T cell receptor (beta chain) emerged from a study of blood T cells in healthy people across ages. Study-level points and caveats: Observed TCR beta diversity per million T cells went down as age went up. This fall followed a roughly linear course with age. TCR beta diversity tracked closely with naive T cell percentage. Changes seen in expanded clonotypes were possibly confounded by donor CMV status left unknown.

This CDR3 is 15 amino acids long. J was trimmed by 4 bases and V by 5 bases; bases with no gene match: 8. CDR1 MGHDK and CDR2 SYGVNS come from the germline V gene. Through a sample-barcoded 5' primer and a J-beta primer mix, a second PCR was run for about 6 to 11 cycles. Each single sample gave us at least 3 million CDR3-containing paired-end reads. TCRdb redid the calling of the 5' RACE reads with MiXCR, one entry per CDR3 protein. The table has over a million distinct CDR3 sequences, over 35% seen once. As concerns this clonotype: Antigen unknown.

The sequencing sample was made of blood. The receptor was derived from a woman aged 55-70 years in good health. The gene calls are TRBV25-1 and TRBJ2-4, with 7 bases matching TRBD1. This CDR3 is CASSPIRDRKNIQYF. The CDR3 nucleotides read TGTGCCAGCAGTCCAATCCGGGACAGAAAAAACATTCAGTACTTC.